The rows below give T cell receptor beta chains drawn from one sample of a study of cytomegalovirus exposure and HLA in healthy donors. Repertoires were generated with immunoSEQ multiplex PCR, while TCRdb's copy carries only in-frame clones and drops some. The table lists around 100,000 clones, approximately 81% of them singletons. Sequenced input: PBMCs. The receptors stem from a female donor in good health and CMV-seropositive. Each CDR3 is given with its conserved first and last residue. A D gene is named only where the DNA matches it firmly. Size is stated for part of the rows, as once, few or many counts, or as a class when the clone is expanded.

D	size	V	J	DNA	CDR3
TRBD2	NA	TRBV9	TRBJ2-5	TGTGCCAGCAGCCCTAGACAGGGACTAGCGGGAGAGACCCAGTACTTC	CASSPRQGLAGETQYF
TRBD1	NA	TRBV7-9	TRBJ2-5	TGTTCCAGCAGCCGAAGGACAGGCACAACCGTGGGGCAAGAGACCCAGTACTTC	CSSSRRTGTTVGQETQYF
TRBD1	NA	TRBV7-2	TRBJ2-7	TGTGCCAGCAGCACCTCACCCTTGGGACAGGGGACCGAGCAGTACTTC	CASSTSPLGQGTEQYF
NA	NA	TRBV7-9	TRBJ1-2	TGTGCCAGCAGGGCCGGGACTGACTATGGCTACACCTTC	CASRAGTDYGYTF
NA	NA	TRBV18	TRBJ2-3	TGTGCCAGCTCACAGGGACTTTCTGCAGATACGCAGTATTTT	CASSQGLSADTQYF
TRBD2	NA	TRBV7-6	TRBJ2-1	TGTGCCAGCAGCTCCATGCGAGCGGGGGGGCCAAATGAGCAGTTCTTC	CASSSMRAGGPNEQFF
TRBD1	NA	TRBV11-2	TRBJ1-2	TGTGCCAGCAGCCCGGACAGGGGAAGAGGCTACGCCTTC	CASSPDRGRGYAF
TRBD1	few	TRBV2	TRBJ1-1	TGTGCCAGCAGTGAACACCGGGAAACAGGGGGTGACACTGAAGCTTTCTTT	CASSEHRETGGDTEAFF
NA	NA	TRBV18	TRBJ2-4	TGTGCCAGCTCACCCCCAGGGGAAGCCTTATTAGCCAAAAACATTCAGTACTTC	CASSPPGEALLAKNIQYF
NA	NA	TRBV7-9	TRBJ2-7	TGTGCCAGCAGCCCGGTCGGGGACGGGAGACGGGACGAGCAGTACTTC	CASSPVGDGRRDEQYF
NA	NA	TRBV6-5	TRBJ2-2	TGTGCCAGCAGTTACTCGATTAGCACCCACACCGGGGAGCTGTTTTTT	CASSYSISTHTGELFF
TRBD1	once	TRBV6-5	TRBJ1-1	TGTGCCAGCAGTTTACGGGGACAGGGAGTCACTGAAGCTTTCTTT	CASSLRGQGVTEAFF
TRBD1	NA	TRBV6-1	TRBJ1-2	TGTGCCAGCAGTGATAGGGCAGGGGGGAGCTATGGCTACACCTTC	CASSDRAGGSYGYTF
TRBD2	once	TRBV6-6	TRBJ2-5	TGTGCCAGCAGCACTCAACCGGGGGGGGAGCAGTACTTC	CASSTQPGGEQYF
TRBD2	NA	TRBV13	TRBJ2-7	TGTGCCAGCAGCCCCTCGGGGGGACCCTACGAGCAGTACTTC	CASSPSGGPYEQYF
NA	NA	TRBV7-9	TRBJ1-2	TGTGCCAGCAGCTTAAACGGAGCTAACTATGGCTACACCTTC	CASSLNGANYGYTF
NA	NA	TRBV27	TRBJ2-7	TGTGCCAGCAGTAGCGACCTGACGAGCTCCTACGAGCAGTACTTC	CASSSDLTSSYEQYF
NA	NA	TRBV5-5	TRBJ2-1	TGTGCCAGCAGCTGGGGGACTTCTGATTACAATGAGCAGTTCTTC	CASSWGTSDYNEQFF
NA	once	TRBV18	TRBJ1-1	TGTGCCAGCTCATTTCGGACACCGACATCTAACACTGAAGCTTTCTTT	CASSFRTPTSNTEAFF